These T cell receptor beta chains were read from a single sample in a study of T cell responses to AZD1222 COVID-19 vaccine. Method: immunoSEQ multiplex PCR; TCRdb's copy keeps in-frame clones and lacks some. The sample includes tens of thousands of clones, approximately 88% of them seen just once. The sample was peripheral blood, taken on day 0 of AZD1222 vaccination. These receptors were taken from an adult in good health. Each CDR3 is given with its conserved first and last residue. Fields, in order: clone size, J gene, D gene, V gene, CDR3 protein, CDR3 DNA. D genes are given only for firm matches. Only some rows state a clone size, as once, few, many or a class for expanded clones.

- TRBJ1-2 TRBD1 TRBV6-5 CASRLPGQGGWGYTF TGTGCCAGCAGGCTCCCGGGACAGGGAGGATGGGGCTACACCTTC
- TRBJ2-1 TRBD1 TRBV19 CASSLSRQGPYNEQFF TGTGCCAGTAGTCTCTCCCGACAGGGCCCCTACAATGAGCAGTTCTTC
- TRBJ1-2 TRBD1 TRBV5-1 CASSLGQGGNYGYTF TGCGCCAGCAGCTTGGGTCAGGGGGGCAACTATGGCTACACCTTC
few TRBJ2-2 - TRBV7-3 CASSLSQRTDYTGELFF TGTGCCAGCAGCTTAAGCCAACGGACAGACTACACCGGGGAGCTGTTTTTT
- TRBJ1-2 TRBD1 TRBV13 CASSSLSPGQGMDGYTF TGTGCCAGCAGCTCCCTTTCACCGGGACAGGGGATGGATGGCTACACCTTC
- TRBJ2-1 - TRBV6-5 CASSSAFKSNEQFF TGTGCCAGCAGTTCCGCATTTAAATCCAATGAGCAGTTCTTC
- TRBJ1-4 - TRBV15 CATSNGGRGEKLFF TGTGCCACCAGCAACGGAGGACGAGGAGAAAAACTGTTTTTT
- TRBJ1-5 TRBD1 TRBV19 CASSIRDRYQPQHF TGTGCCAGTAGTATAAGGGACAGGTATCAGCCCCAGCATTTT
- TRBJ2-3 - TRBV7-2 CASSLMEDTQYF TGTGCCAGCAGCCTCATGGAAGATACGCAGTATTTT
- TRBJ2-1 TRBD2 TRBV6-4 CASSDSGTSGSNEQFF TGTGCCAGCAGTGACTCGGGGACTAGCGGGAGCAATGAGCAGTTCTTC
- TRBJ1-2 - TRBV28 CAIRRRYGYTF TGTGCAATTAGGAGGAGATATGGCTACACCTTC
- TRBJ1-1 - TRBV6-6 CASSTPGHLNTEAFF TGTGCCAGCAGTACCCCGGGACATTTGAACACTGAAGCTTTCTTT
- TRBJ2-2 TRBD2 TRBV5-4 CASSLSGVNTGELFF TGTGCCAGCAGCTTGAGCGGGGTGAACACCGGGGAGCTGTTTTTT
- TRBJ2-5 TRBD1 TRBV5-6 CASSLVGQGARETQYF TGTGCCAGCAGCTTGGTAGGGCAGGGGGCGCGAGAGACCCAGTACTTC
- TRBJ2-5 - TRBV11-2 CASSLGVETQYF TGTGCCAGCAGCTTAGGAGTGGAGACCCAGTACTTC
once TRBJ1-2 - TRBV6-5 CATSSDSSNYGYTF TGTGCCACTAGTTCGGACAGCTCTAACTATGGCTACACCTTC
- TRBJ2-7 - TRBV5-6 CASSHSGEGFWYEQYF TGTGCCAGCAGCCATAGCGGAGAAGGGTTTTGGTACGAGCAGTACTTC
few TRBJ2-7 TRBD1 TRBV6-1 CASSALITGANYEQYF TGTGCCAGCAGTGCTTTAATAACAGGGGCCAACTACGAGCAGTACTTC
- TRBJ2-1 - TRBV5-4 CAESALGYLYNEQFF TGTGCCGAATCAGCGTTGGGATACTTATACAATGAGCAGTTCTTC
- TRBJ2-6 TRBD2 TRBV18 CASSPNRGENVLTF TGTGCCAGCTCACCGAACCGGGGGGAGAACGTCCTGACTTTC
- TRBJ2-3 - TRBV14 CASSLYYTDTQYF TGTGCCAGCAGCCTTTATTACACAGATACGCAGTATTTT
- TRBJ2-3 - TRBV4-2 CASSQGYDTQYF TGTGCCAGCAGCCAAGGGTATGATACGCAGTATTTT
- TRBJ1-2 - TRBV6-5 CASREDGGNGYTF TGTGCCAGCAGGGAGGACGGAGGGAATGGCTACACCTTC
- TRBJ2-1 - TRBV30 CASEGRGSYNEQFF TGTGCCTCGGAGGGCAGAGGCTCCTACAATGAGCAGTTCTTC
once TRBJ1-1 - TRBV7-2 CASSTQGRTEAFF TGTGCCAGCAGCACTCAGGGAAGGACTGAAGCTTTCTTT
- TRBJ1-6 - TRBV2 CASSQDSLENSPLHF TGTGCCAGCAGTCAGGACAGCCTGGAAAATTCACCCCTCCACTTT
- TRBJ2-5 - TRBV18 CASSLDTVQETQYF TGTGCCAGCTCACTCGACACGGTCCAAGAGACCCAGTACTTC